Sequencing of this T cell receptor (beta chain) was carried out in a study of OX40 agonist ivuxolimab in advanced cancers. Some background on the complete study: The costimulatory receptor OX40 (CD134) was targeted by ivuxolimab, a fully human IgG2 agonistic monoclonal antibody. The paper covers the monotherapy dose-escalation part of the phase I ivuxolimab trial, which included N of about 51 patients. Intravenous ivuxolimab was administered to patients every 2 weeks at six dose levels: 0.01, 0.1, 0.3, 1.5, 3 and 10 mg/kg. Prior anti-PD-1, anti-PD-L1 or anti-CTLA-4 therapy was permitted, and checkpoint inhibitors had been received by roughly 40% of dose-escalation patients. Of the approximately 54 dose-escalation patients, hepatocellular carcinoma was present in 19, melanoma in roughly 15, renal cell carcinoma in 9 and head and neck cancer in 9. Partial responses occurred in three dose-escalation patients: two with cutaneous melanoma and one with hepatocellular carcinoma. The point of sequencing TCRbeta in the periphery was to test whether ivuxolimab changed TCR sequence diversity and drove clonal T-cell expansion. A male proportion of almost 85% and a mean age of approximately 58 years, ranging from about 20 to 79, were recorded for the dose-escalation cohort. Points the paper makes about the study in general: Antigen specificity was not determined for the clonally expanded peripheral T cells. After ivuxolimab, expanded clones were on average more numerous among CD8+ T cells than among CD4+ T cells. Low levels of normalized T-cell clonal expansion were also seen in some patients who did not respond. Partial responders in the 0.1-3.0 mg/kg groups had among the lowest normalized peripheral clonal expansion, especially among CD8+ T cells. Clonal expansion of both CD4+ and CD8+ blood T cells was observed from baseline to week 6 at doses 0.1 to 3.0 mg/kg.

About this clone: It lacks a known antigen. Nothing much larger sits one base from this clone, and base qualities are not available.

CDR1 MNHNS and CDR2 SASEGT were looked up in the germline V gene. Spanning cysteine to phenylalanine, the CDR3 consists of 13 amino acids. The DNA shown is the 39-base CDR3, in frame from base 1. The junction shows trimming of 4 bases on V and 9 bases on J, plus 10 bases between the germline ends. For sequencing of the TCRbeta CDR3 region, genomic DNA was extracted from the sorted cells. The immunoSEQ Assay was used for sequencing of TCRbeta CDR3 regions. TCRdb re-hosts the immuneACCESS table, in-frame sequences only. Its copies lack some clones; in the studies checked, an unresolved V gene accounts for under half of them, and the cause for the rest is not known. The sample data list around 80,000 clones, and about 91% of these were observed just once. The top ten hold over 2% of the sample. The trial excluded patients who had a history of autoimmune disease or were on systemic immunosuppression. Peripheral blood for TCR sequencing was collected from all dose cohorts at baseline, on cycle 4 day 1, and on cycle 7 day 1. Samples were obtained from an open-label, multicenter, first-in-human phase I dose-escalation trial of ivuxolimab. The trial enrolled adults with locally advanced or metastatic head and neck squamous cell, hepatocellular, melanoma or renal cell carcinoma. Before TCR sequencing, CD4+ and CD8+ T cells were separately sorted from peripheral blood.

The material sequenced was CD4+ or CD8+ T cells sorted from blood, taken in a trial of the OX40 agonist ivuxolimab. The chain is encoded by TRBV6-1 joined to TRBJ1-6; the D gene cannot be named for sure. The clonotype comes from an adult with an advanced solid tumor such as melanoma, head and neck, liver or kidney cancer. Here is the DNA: TGTGCCAGCAGTGGCCTCGGGAGTTCACCCCTCCACTTT. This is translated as CASSGLGSSPLHF.